Listed below are T cell receptor beta chains from one sample, sequenced in a study of T cell responses to AZD1222 COVID-19 vaccine. The protocol was immunoSEQ multiplex PCR, while the TCRdb copy is restricted to in-frame clones and leaves out a portion. The table records about 120,000 clones, 80% to 90% of them present only once. This material consisted of peripheral blood, taken on day 0 of AZD1222 vaccination. Source of these receptors: an adult in good health. CDR3s include the opening cysteine and the closing phenylalanine or tryptophan. A D gene is named only where the DNA matches it firmly. The size of a clone is reported for some rows only, either as once, few or many, or as a class for expanded clones.

d_call j_call clone_size v_call cdr3_aa cdr3_nt
TRBD1 TRBJ1-1 - TRBV5-1 CASSRDSQNTEAFF TGCGCCAGCAGCAGGGACAGCCAGAACACTGAAGCTTTCTTT
- TRBJ1-6 - TRBV25-1 CASSESGGSNGNSPLHF TGTGCCAGCAGTGAATCAGGAGGTAGTAATGGTAATTCACCCCTCCACTTT
TRBD2 TRBJ2-7 - TRBV28 CASSPGLAGIYEQYF TGTGCCAGCAGCCCGGGACTAGCGGGCATCTACGAGCAGTACTTC
- TRBJ2-7 - TRBV5-4 CASSRGPGVSEQYF TGTGCCAGCAGCAGGGGACCGGGAGTCTCCGAGCAGTACTTC
- TRBJ2-5 - TRBV7-8 CASSFDQGQTQYF TGTGCCAGCAGCTTCGATCAGGGGCAGACCCAGTACTTC
- TRBJ1-2 - TRBV30 CAWSDGGGYTF TGTGCCTGGAGTGACGGAGGAGGCTACACCTTC
TRBD1 TRBJ1-5 - TRBV6-2/TRBV6-3 CASSPRGQGLQPQHF TGTGCCAGCAGCCCCAGGGGACAGGGGTTACAGCCCCAGCATTTT
- TRBJ2-2 once TRBV10-3 CATKGLGELFF TGTGCCACAAAGGGTTTAGGGGAGCTGTTTTTT
- TRBJ1-1 - TRBV14 CASSLRRQMNTEAFF TGTGCCAGCAGCCTCAGAAGACAGATGAACACTGAAGCTTTCTTT
- TRBJ2-7 - TRBV28 CASSSLVGAGRYEQYF TGTGCCAGCAGTTCCCTGGTAGGGGCGGGTAGGTACGAGCAGTACTTC
- TRBJ1-5 - TRBV7-2 CASSLAPGGHQPQHF TGTGCCAGCAGCTTAGCGCCGGGGGGACATCAGCCCCAGCATTTT
- TRBJ1-6 - TRBV30 CAWAQGGFLHSPLHF TGTGCCTGGGCACAGGGAGGGTTTCTGCATTCACCCCTCCACTTT
- TRBJ2-7 - TRBV5-1 CASSIGGYPKEQYF TGCGCCAGCAGCATCGGCGGCTATCCTAAGGAGCAGTACTTC
- TRBJ2-5 - TRBV11-2 CASRSGGMKTQYF TGTGCCAGCAGGTCTGGGGGGATGAAGACCCAGTACTTC
- TRBJ2-3 - TRBV9 CASSVGPWNTDTQYF TGTGCCAGCAGCGTAGGACCCTGGAACACAGATACGCAGTATTTT
- TRBJ2-1 - TRBV5-1 CASSLQGAGRNEQFF TGCGCCAGCAGCCTACAGGGCGCTGGGAGGAATGAGCAGTTCTTC
TRBD1 TRBJ1-2 - TRBV27 CASSRGQGGIYGYTF TGTGCCAGCAGCCGGGGACAGGGGGGCATCTATGGCTACACCTTC
TRBD2 TRBJ2-1 - TRBV19 CASSITGTSFNEQFF TGTGCCAGTAGTATCACCGGGACTAGTTTTAATGAGCAGTTCTTC
- TRBJ1-2 - TRBV28 CASRLRLGRVHNKINYGYTF TGTGCCAGCAGGCTCCGCTTGGGGCGGGTGCACAACAAGATTAACTATGGCTACACCTTC
TRBD2 TRBJ2-7 few TRBV7-2 CASRLAGGPAYEQYF TGTGCCAGCAGACTAGCGGGAGGGCCGGCCTACGAGCAGTACTTC
- TRBJ1-5 - TRBV5-1 CAGYGGGQPQHF TGCGCCGGTTACGGGGGTGGTCAGCCCCAGCATTTT
- TRBJ1-6 - TRBV11-3 CASSLVPGGSTGGNSPLHF TGTGCCAGCAGCTTAGTGCCGGGCGGATCTACAGGTGGTAATTCACCCCTCCACTTT
- TRBJ1-2 - TRBV30 CAWTTTGGYTF TGTGCCTGGACTACGACGGGCGGCTACACCTTC
- TRBJ1-5 - TRBV6-4 CASSQGSNQPQHF TGTGCCAGCAGCCAGGGAAGCAATCAGCCCCAGCATTTT
- TRBJ1-2 - TRBV19 CASSSLNAAQGSYGYTF TGTGCCAGTAGTTCCCTCAATGCGGCCCAGGGGTCCTATGGCTACACCTTC
- TRBJ2-7 - TRBV6-5 CASSYVRDTSYEQYF TGTGCCAGCAGTTACGTTCGGGACACCTCCTACGAGCAGTACTTC
- TRBJ2-7 - TRBV28 CASSPPRGGGSYEQYF TGTGCCAGCAGCCCTCCCCGTGGAGGGGGATCCTACGAGCAGTACTTC